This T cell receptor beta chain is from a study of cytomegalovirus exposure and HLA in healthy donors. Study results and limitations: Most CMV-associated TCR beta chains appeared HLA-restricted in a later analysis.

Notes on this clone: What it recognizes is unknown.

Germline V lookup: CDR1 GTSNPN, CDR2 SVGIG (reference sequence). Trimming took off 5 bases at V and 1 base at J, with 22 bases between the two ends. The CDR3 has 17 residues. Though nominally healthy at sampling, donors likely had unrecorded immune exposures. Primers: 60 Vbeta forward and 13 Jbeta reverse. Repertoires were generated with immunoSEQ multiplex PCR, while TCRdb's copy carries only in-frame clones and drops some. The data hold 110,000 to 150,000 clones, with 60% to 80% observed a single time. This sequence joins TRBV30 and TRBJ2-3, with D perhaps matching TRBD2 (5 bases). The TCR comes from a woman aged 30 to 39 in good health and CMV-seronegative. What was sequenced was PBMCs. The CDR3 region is CAWPTTREGPGTDTQYF. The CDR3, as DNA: TGTGCCTGGCCTACTACACGCGAGGGCCCCGGCACAGATACGCAGTATTTT.